Shown below are 10 T cell receptor beta chains from a single sample sequenced in a study of post-analysis software for immune sequencing data. Study-wide results and caveats: Roughly five TRBV segments were more frequent in patients than controls; TRBV5-6, TRBV5-1 and TRBV20-1 belonged to this group.

Presence of unique molecular identifiers characterized the TCR beta cDNA libraries. MiXCR, run by TCRdb on the PCR reads, gives a single entry per CDR3 protein. The sample records approximately 400,000 distinct CDR3 sequences, 30% to 45% being singletons. Their target antigens are unknown. Source material: blood. All receptors come from a girl aged 5-17 years with multiple sclerosis.

The rearrangement links TRBV28 to TRBJ1-1, with TRBD1 identical over 10 bases. CDR1 MDHEN and CDR2 SYDVKM come from the germline V gene. The V segment lost 6 bases and the J segment 1 base; nucleotides outside the gene matches: 5. This CDR3 spans 15 amino acids. This CDR3 is CASRQDRGRNTEAFF. The CDR3 DNA reads as TGTGCCAGCAGACAGGACAGGGGGAGGAACACTGAAGCTTTCTTT.

This clonotype was seen ten or more times. The V gene is TRBV29-1, the J gene TRBJ2-1; 10 positions match TRBD1. Germline values: CDR1 SQVTM, CDR2 ANQGSEA. Trimming at V came to 5 bases and at J to 7 bases, leaving 2 bases not matched to a gene. The CDR3 runs 12 residues. This CDR3 reads CSVLGQGNEQFF. DNA of the CDR3: TGCAGCGTTTTGGGACAGGGGAATGAGCAGTTCTTC.

This clonotype appeared a few times. CDR3 bases: TGTGCCAGCACCATACAGGATGAAAAACTGTTTTTT. Translating it yields CASTIQDEKLFF. The chain combines TRBV28 with TRBJ1-4; possibly TRBD1 for D (5 bases). This CDR3 spans 12 amino acids. Germline V gives CDR1 MDHEN, CDR2 SYDVKM. V was pared by 7 bases and J by 6 bases, with 9 bases between.

J is TRBJ2-1 and V is TRBV6-6; 12 nucleotides line up with TRBD1. The CDR3 contains 15 residues. J lost 7 bases, V lost 10 bases, and 11 bases had no gene match. The germline V gene encodes CDR1 MNHNY and CDR2 SVGAGI (reference sequence). CDR3: CATMPGTGGENEQFF. CDR3 DNA: TGTGCCACCATGCCCGGGACAGGGGGCGAGAATGAGCAGTTCTTC.

This clonotype was counted between two and nine times. The J gene is TRBJ2-7, the V gene TRBV27, with D hard to call. Germline loops: CDR1 MNHEY, CDR2 SMNVEV (reference sequence). CDR3 size: 14 residues. V was cut by 5 bases and J by 5 bases, with 16 bases left in between. CDR3 sequence reads: CASSPVGPWDEQYF. In nucleotides, the CDR3 is TGTGCCAGCAGTCCCGTCGGCCCCTGGGACGAGCAGTACTTC.

This chain joins TRBV4-3 and TRBJ2-1, with 8 bases matching TRBD2. CDR1 is LGHNA, CDR2 YSLEER, per germline. The V segment lost 0 bases and the J segment 6 bases; nucleotides outside the gene matches: 4. This CDR3 is built from 15 residues. As DNA, the CDR3 is TGCGCCAGCAGCCAAGACCGCGGGGGGTTCAATGAGCAGTTCTTC. It is translated as CASSQDRGGFNEQFF.

The sample holds one count of this clonotype. CDR3 coding DNA: TGTGCCAGCAGCAAAGTCGGGGGGCAGGACTATGGCTACACCTTC. Its protein is CASSKVGGQDYGYTF. This rearrangement joins TRBV21-1 to TRBJ1-2; TRBD1, the table's D call, lacks a check against the DNA. TRBV21-1 has pseudogene status. This CDR3 contains 15 residues.

This chain joins TRBV20-1 and TRBJ2-2; perhaps TRBD1 as D (6 bases). The CDR3 runs 17 residues. Germline-derived CDR1 and CDR2 are DFQATT and SNEGSKA (reference sequence). Trimming left V 0 bases short and J 6 bases short, with 20 bases between. CDR3 in amino acids: CSARDLYKRGNSGELFF. The CDR3 nucleotides read TGCAGTGCTAGAGATCTTTACAAAAGGGGGAATTCCGGGGAGCTGTTTTTT.

The rearrangement uses TRBV4-1 and TRBJ1-4; the match to TRBD1 covers 8 bases. The germline gives CDR1 MGHRA, CDR2 YSYEKL. V lost 0 bases, J lost 1 base, and 4 bases stayed unmatched. The CDR3 consists of 17 residues. The CDR3 protein is CASSQEWTGLTNEKLFF. The CDR3 coding sequence is TGCGCCAGCAGCCAAGAATGGACAGGGCTAACTAATGAAAAACTGTTTTTT.

This clonotype appeared a few times. V gene TRBV18 combines with J gene TRBJ2-3; no clear D gene. Per germline, CDR1 KGHSH and CDR2 LQKENI. The CDR3 runs 15 residues. The V end lost 2 bases, the J end lost 0 bases, and 9 bases lay between the germline ends. This chain's CDR3 is CASSPGRTSTDTQYF. CDR3 coding DNA: TGTGCCAGCTCACCAGGGCGGACCAGCACAGATACGCAGTATTTT.